A single sample is the source of the 24 T cell receptor beta chains below, sequenced in a study of T cell clonality in common variable immunodeficiency. This table comes from immunoSEQ multiplex PCR, and its TCRdb copy is limited to in-frame clones, with some not included. The profile covers about 81,000 clones, none occurring a single time. Sample: peripheral blood mononuclear cells. The receptors derive from a person aged 18 to 75 in good health.

At least ten counts were recorded for this clone. The read stops 3 residues short of the end of the CDR3; the missing end is completed from the germline J gene. The chain carries TRBV7-2 and TRBJ1-5, with TRBD1 identical over 7 bases. CDR1 SGHTA and CDR2 FQGNSA come from the germline V gene. V gave up 5 bases and J gave up 4 bases; unmatched junction bases: 5. This CDR3 has 14 residues. CDR3 loop: CASSQGGNNQPQHF. The part of the CDR3 DNA that was read is TGTGCCAGCAGCCAGGGGGGTAATAATCAGCCC.

This clone was picked up many times. The read halts 3 residues ahead of the CDR3 end, with the missing end drawn from the germline J gene. The chain links TRBV7-9 to TRBJ1-1; D gene uncertain. The length of the CDR3 is 13 residues. Germline CDR1 and CDR2: SEHNR and FQNEAQ (reference sequence). The V gene lost 2 bases and the J gene lost 1 base, with 5 bases spanning the gap. CDR3 amino acids: CASSLNKNTEAFF. The sequenced part of the CDR3 DNA is TGTGCCAGCAGCTTAAACAAGAACACTGAA.

This clone was counted ten times or more. The missing CDR3 end, 3 residues past where the read stops, is filled in from the germline J gene. The chain has TRBV28 and TRBJ2-7; 7 nucleotides align to TRBD1. This CDR3 has 19 residues. The germline V gene has CDR1 MDHEN and CDR2 SYDVKM. V was pared by 1 base and J by 0 bases, with 15 bases of the junction left unmatched. CDR3 sequence reads: CASSLSGPGYRDSSYEQYF. The CDR3 DNA, read in part, is TGTGCCAGCAGTTTATCAGGGCCAGGTTATCGGGACAGCTCCTACGAG.

This clone was counted ten times or more. Here the CDR3 reads CASSLEGYWNNEQFF. The part of the CDR3 DNA that was read is TGTGCCAGCAGCTTAGAAGGGTACTGGAACAATGAG. V usage is TRBV7-8 and J usage is TRBJ2-1, with D unclear. The read halts 3 residues ahead of the CDR3 end, with the missing end drawn from the germline J gene. Germline assignment: CDR1 SGHVS and CDR2 FQNEAQ. The CDR3 contains 15 residues. Trimming pared 1 base from V and 5 bases from J, leaving 12 bases between.

This clone has a count of ten or more. The CDR3 end is not reached by the read, which stops 3 residues before it; the germline J gene fills it in. V gene TRBV6-2 or TRBV6-3 combines with J gene TRBJ2-1, with a tentative D call TRBD2 (6 bases). Trimming removed 3 bases from V and 4 bases from J, with 16 bases in between. This CDR3 is 16 amino acids long. The germline CDR1 and CDR2 sequences are MNHEY and SVGEGT. The DNA read from the CDR3 is TGTGCCAGCAGTTATGGATCGGGACTTCCATACAATGAG. Translating gives CASSYGSGLPYNE. The CDR3 in full is CASSYGSGLPYNEQFF.

In its sample, this clone was seen many times. With the read ending 3 residues before the CDR3 end, the germline J gene is used to fill in that end. The chain joins TRBV5-4 to TRBJ2-1; 8 nucleotides match TRBD1. The length of the CDR3 is 14 residues. The junction had 7 bases not matched to a gene; V was cut back by 4 bases and J by 7 bases. Germline loops: CDR1 SGHNT, CDR2 YYREEE (reference sequence). This chain's CDR3 is CASSLRDRKNEQFF. The CDR3 bases that were read are TGTGCCAGCAGCCTTCGGGACAGGAAGAATGAG.

This clone was recorded many times. With the read ending 3 residues before the CDR3 end, the germline J gene is used to fill in that end. The chain couples TRBV9 to TRBJ2-3, with 12 bases aligning to TRBD2. The V gene end was trimmed by 3 bases and the J gene end by 0 bases; junction bases not matched to a gene: 11. The CDR3 is 19 amino acids. CDR1 is SGDLS, CDR2 YYNGEE, per germline. The CDR3 here is CASSASGTSGSTSTDTQYF. CDR3 bases read: TGTGCCAGCAGCGCCTCCGGGACTAGCGGGTCCACTAGCACAGATACG.

The table lists this clone with many counts. The read falls 3 residues short of the CDR3 end, and the missing part is taken from the germline J gene. The chain is built from TRBV20-1 and TRBJ2-3; 9 bases map to TRBD2. The length of the CDR3 is 17 residues. Germline V gene sequence: CDR1 DFQATT, CDR2 SNEGSKA (reference sequence). V lost 1 base, J lost 1 base, and 9 bases stayed unmatched. CDR3 amino acids: CSARGLAGVRGTDTQYF. The DNA read from the CDR3 is TGCAGTGCTAGAGGGTTAGCGGGAGTAAGGGGCACAGATACG.

The table lists this clone with a few counts. The read finishes 3 residues shy of the CDR3 end, and the germline J gene is used to complete it. The gene calls are TRBV10-2 and TRBJ2-7, with unresolved D. V was shortened by 2 bases and J by 6 bases, with 8 bases between the two germline ends. CDR3 length equals 12 residues. CDR1 WSHSY and CDR2 SAAADI come from the germline V gene. The sequenced part of the CDR3 DNA is TGCGCCAGCAGTGAGGCGGTTGGCGAG. As protein: CASSEAVGE. In full, the CDR3 is CASSEAVGEQYF.

This clone was seen at least ten times. The sequenced fragment ends 3 residues before the CDR3 boundary, so the rest is inferred from the germline J gene. J is TRBJ2-2 and V is TRBV7-3, with 13 bases fitting TRBD2. V shed 2 bases, J shed 5 bases, and the junction held 2 bases outside the gene matches. The CDR3 is 16 amino acids. From germline, CDR1 is SGHTA and CDR2 FQGTGA. CDR3 bases read: TGTGCCAGCAGCTTAGGGGGACTAGCGGGGACCGGGGAG. Amino acids: CASSLGGLAGTGE. The CDR3, in full, reads CASSLGGLAGTGELFF.

This clone was counted ten times or more. The CDR3 is cut off 3 residues early in the read; its end comes from the germline J gene. The chain couples TRBV20-1 to TRBJ1-1; 7 nucleotides agree with TRBD1. The CDR3 loop spans 11 amino acids. Per the germline V gene, CDR1 is DFQATT and CDR2 is SNEGSKA (reference sequence). CDR3 DNA, as far as it was read: TGCAGTGCAGACACAGGGGTATTA. Encoded protein: CSADTGVL. The CDR3 reads in full as CSADTGVLAFF.

This clone showed up many times. The CDR3 is cut off 3 residues early in the read; its end comes from the germline J gene. At the DNA level, this CDR3 is encoded by other sequences in the same sample as well. V usage is TRBV20-1 and J usage is TRBJ2-1; 10 nucleotides agree with TRBD2. The CDR3 runs to 15 residues. After removal of 0 bases from V and 9 bases from J, the junction contained 8 bases not matched to a gene. Germline values: CDR1 DFQATT, CDR2 SNEGSKA (reference sequence). The CDR3 here is CSARDPSGRRGEQFF. The CDR3 DNA, read in part, is TGCAGTGCTAGAGATCCTAGCGGGAGACGTGGTGAG.

At least ten counts were recorded for this clone. Read sequence stops 3 residues before the CDR3 end, and the germline J gene provides the missing end. The chain is built from TRBV20-1 and TRBJ2-3; D ambiguous. The V end was cut by 0 bases, the J end by 1 base, with 11 bases between. This CDR3 has 15 residues. Germline CDR1 is DFQATT and CDR2 is SNEGSKA (reference sequence). The part of the CDR3 DNA that was read is TGCAGTGCTAGAGATCCCAGCGCTCGCACAGATACG. It is translated as CSARDPSARTDT. The full CDR3 protein is CSARDPSARTDTQYF.

This clone has ten or more counts. The DNA ends 3 residues before the CDR3 does, and the rest of the CDR3 is filled in from the germline J gene. V gene TRBV5-1 combines with J gene TRBJ2-4, with 7 bases that match TRBD2. CDR3 size: 16 residues. Looked up from germline, CDR1 is SGHRS and CDR2 is YFSETQ. After removal of 2 bases from V and 0 bases from J, the junction contained 5 bases not matched to a gene. The CDR3 loop reads CASSFRGDLAKNIQYF. The sequenced part of the CDR3 DNA is TGCGCCAGCAGCTTTCGGGGGGATTTAGCCAAAAACATT.

This clone has at least ten counts. The CDR3 is cut off 3 residues early in the read; its end comes from the germline J gene. V usage is TRBV18 and J usage is TRBJ1-1; the D is unclear. This CDR3 is built from 13 residues. V was shortened by 3 bases and J by 1 base, with 6 bases between the two germline ends. Germline loops: CDR1 KGHSH, CDR2 LQKENI. Partial CDR3 DNA: TGTGCCAGCTCACCCACTCAGAACACTGAA. Its protein product is CASSPTQNTE. The CDR3 reads in full as CASSPTQNTEAFF.

This clone was detected many times. CDR3 protein: CASSLISWSGHDEQYF. The part of the CDR3 DNA that was read is TGTGCCAGCAGTTTAATTTCGTGGTCAGGGCACGACGAG. V gene TRBV28 combines with J gene TRBJ2-7; D might be TRBD1 (5 bases). The DNA ends 3 residues before the CDR3 does, and the rest of the CDR3 is filled in from the germline J gene. This CDR3 comprises 16 residues. The V end was cut by 2 bases, the J end by 5 bases, with 19 bases between. CDR1 MDHEN and CDR2 SYDVKM come from the germline V gene.

This clone was counted many times. The read falls 3 residues short of the CDR3 end, and the missing part is taken from the germline J gene. The genes are TRBV7-2 and TRBJ2-1, with 12 bases lining up with TRBD1. Looked up from germline, CDR1 is SGHTA and CDR2 is FQGNSA. The length of the CDR3 is 15 residues. The V gene end was trimmed by 4 bases and the J gene end by 7 bases; junction bases not matched to a gene: 5. The DNA read from the CDR3 is TGTGCCAGCAGCTCCGGGACAGGGGGCCGGAATGAG. This encodes CASSSGTGGRNE. The full CDR3 is CASSSGTGGRNEQFF.

This clone was recorded many times. The CDR3 end falls 3 residues outside the read, so it is completed with the germline J gene. The chain joins TRBV7-8 to TRBJ2-7; no clear D gene. This CDR3 region has 16 residues. Germline V gene data show CDR1 as SGHVS and CDR2 as FQNEAQ. The germline V and J ends were trimmed by 0 bases and 5 bases, with 17 bases remaining between them. The sequenced part of the CDR3 DNA is TGTGCCAGCAGCTTAGCGCTGAGGCTCCCCGCTGACGAG. Protein product: CASSLALRLPADE. The full-length CDR3 reads as CASSLALRLPADEQYF.

This clone was observed a few times. The sequenced fragment ends 3 residues before the CDR3 boundary, so the rest is inferred from the germline J gene. This chain uses TRBV20-1 with TRBJ2-7; the match to TRBD2 covers 9 bases. V lost 0 bases and J lost 5; bases outside the gene matches: 8. The CDR3 has 15 amino acids. Germline CDR1 reads DFQATT; CDR2 reads SNEGSKA (reference sequence). The CDR3 here is CSARDSGSPPHEQYF. The sequenced CDR3 bases are TGCAGTGCTAGAGATAGCGGGAGCCCTCCCCACGAG.

This clone was recorded many times. The sequence runs out 3 residues before the end of the CDR3; the remainder is reconstructed from the germline J gene. The J gene is TRBJ1-2, the V gene TRBV10-3; 9 bases agree with TRBD1. V dropped 9 bases and J dropped 2; count of bases not matched to a gene: 10. Germline CDR1 is ENHRY and CDR2 is SYGVKD. The CDR3 is 15 residues long. The CDR3 DNA, read in part, is TGTGCCATTTCCCGCCTGACAGGGGGGAACTATGGC. Translated: CAISRLTGGNYG. The CDR3, in full, reads CAISRLTGGNYGYTF.

This clone turned up a few times. The sequence runs out 3 residues before the end of the CDR3; the remainder is reconstructed from the germline J gene. The chain carries TRBV7-9 and TRBJ1-2; TRBD1 matches 8 bases. CDR1 is SEHNR and CDR2 is FQNEAQ in the germline V gene (reference sequence). The length of the CDR3 is 13 residues. This chain's CDR3 is CASSLQGAFRYTF. The sequenced part of the CDR3 DNA is TGTGCCAGCAGCTTACAGGGGGCCTTTCGC.

Ten or more counts support this clone. The read ends 3 residues shy of where the CDR3 ends; the end is completed using the germline J gene. The V gene is TRBV5-1, the J gene TRBJ1-2; D possibly corresponds to TRBD1 (5 bases). Trimming left V 0 bases short and J 7 bases short, with 13 bases between. The CDR3 is made up of 14 amino acids. Germline V gives CDR1 SGHRS, CDR2 YFSETQ. The DNA read from the CDR3 is TGCGCCAGCAGCTTGGGCCAGGGCTTGGGTGGC. Amino acids: CASSLGQGLGG. The whole CDR3 protein reads CASSLGQGLGGYTF.

This clone has ten or more counts. The sequence runs out 3 residues before the end of the CDR3; the remainder is reconstructed from the germline J gene. The chain recombines TRBV19 with TRBJ2-1, with 8 positions matching TRBD1. The CDR3 spans 17 residues. Trimming took 1 base from V and 3 from J; bases not matched to a gene: 8. CDR1 LNHDA and CDR2 SQIVND come from the germline V gene (reference sequence). This chain's CDR3 is CASSIGSFGTGYNEQFF. The CDR3 DNA, read in part, is TGTGCCAGTAGTATAGGCTCTTTTGGGACAGGCTACAATGAG.

There are many counts of this clone. The missing CDR3 end, 3 residues past where the read stops, is filled in from the germline J gene. This chain connects TRBV6-2 or TRBV6-3 to TRBJ2-1; D call uncertain. Germline V gene sequence: CDR1 MNHEY, CDR2 SVGEGT. V was clipped by 1 base and J by 2 bases, with 12 bases between them. This CDR3 has 16 amino acids. CDR3 protein: CASSYFIQNPYNEQFF. CDR3 DNA, as far as it was read: TGTGCCAGCAGTTACTTTATACAAAACCCCTACAATGAG.